This TCR beta chain was found in a study of cytomegalovirus exposure and HLA in healthy donors. Notes on the study in general: The authors listed approximately 150 TCR beta chains as cytomegalovirus-associated. Specificity of a few CMV-associated chains for CMV antigens was verified in vitro.

The CDR3 runs 16 residues. Trimming cost V 1 base and J 0 bases; bases outside gene matches: 3. Germline values: CDR1 MGHRA, CDR2 YSYEKL. About this clone: Its target is unknown.

Assay: immunoSEQ multiplex PCR; the TCRdb copy retains only in-frame clones and omits some. The data contain some 79,000 clones, 94% of them singletons. A roughly 120-subject validation cohort, separate from the 666-subject first cohort, supplied the donors. The clonotype originates from a woman in her late teens or twenties in good health and CMV-seropositive. Sample: PBMCs. The chain joins TRBV4-1 to TRBJ2-4, with 7 bases fitting TRBD2. CDR3 nucleotide sequence: TGCGCCAGCAGCCAAGTAGCGGGCCTAGCCAAAAACATTCAGTACTTC. The encoded protein is CASSQVAGLAKNIQYF.